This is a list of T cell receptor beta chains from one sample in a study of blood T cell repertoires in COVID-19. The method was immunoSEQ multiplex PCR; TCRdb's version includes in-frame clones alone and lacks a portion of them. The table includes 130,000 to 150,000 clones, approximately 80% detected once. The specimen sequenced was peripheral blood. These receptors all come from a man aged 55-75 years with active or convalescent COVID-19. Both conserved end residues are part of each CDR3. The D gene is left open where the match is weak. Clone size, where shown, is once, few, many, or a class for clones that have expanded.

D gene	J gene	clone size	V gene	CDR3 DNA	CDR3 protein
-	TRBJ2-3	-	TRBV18	TGTGCCAGCTCACTTCCTCCTCCTAGCACAGATACGCAGTATTTT	CASSLPPPSTDTQYF
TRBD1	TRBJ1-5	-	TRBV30	TGTGCCTGGAGGAGATCGACAGGGGACATCAATCAGCCCCAGCATTTT	CAWRRSTGDINQPQHF
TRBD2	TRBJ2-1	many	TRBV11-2	TGTGCCAGCAGCCCTATCTGGGGCCCTAGCGGGAGGAATGAGCAGTTCTTC	CASSPIWGPSGRNEQFF
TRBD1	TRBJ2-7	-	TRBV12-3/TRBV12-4	TGTGCCAGCAGTTTCAGGGGGCTCGAGCAGTACTTC	CASSFRGLEQYF
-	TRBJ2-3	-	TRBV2	TGTGCCAGCAGTTTTATAGGCACAGATACGCAGTATTTT	CASSFIGTDTQYF
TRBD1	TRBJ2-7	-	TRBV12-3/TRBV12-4	TGTGCCAGCAGGGGGACAGGCCCCTACGAGCAGTACTTC	CASRGTGPYEQYF
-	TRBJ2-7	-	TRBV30	TGTGCCTGGAGGGTTAGCGGTGGGACCTACGAGCAGTACTTC	CAWRVSGGTYEQYF
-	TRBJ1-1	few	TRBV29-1	TGCAGCGTTGAAGGTGGGGCGGTGAGCACTGAAGCTTTCTTT	CSVEGGAVSTEAFF
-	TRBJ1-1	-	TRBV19	TGTGCCAGTGTAAGGGGGGGGAACACTGAAGCTTTCTTT	CASVRGGNTEAFF
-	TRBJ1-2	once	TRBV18	TGTGCCAGCTCACCGGACTCGGGGGGGTCCTCTGGCTACACCTTC	CASSPDSGGSSGYTF
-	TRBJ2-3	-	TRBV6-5	TGTGCCAGCAGTCCCGGACTACTCACAGATACGCAGTATTTT	CASSPGLLTDTQYF
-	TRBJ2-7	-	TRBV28	TGTGCCAGCGAATTTAGCGGTATGAGCTCCTACGAGCAGTACTTC	CASEFSGMSSYEQYF
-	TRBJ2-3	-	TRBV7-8	TGTGCCAGCAGCCGGGACTCCACAGATACGCAGTATTTT	CASSRDSTDTQYF
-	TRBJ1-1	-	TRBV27	TGTGCCAGCAGTTTCATTCAGAACACTGAAGCTTTCTTT	CASSFIQNTEAFF
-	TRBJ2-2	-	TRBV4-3	TGCGCCAGCAGCCAGGACAGATACACCGGGGAGCTGTTTTTT	CASSQDRYTGELFF
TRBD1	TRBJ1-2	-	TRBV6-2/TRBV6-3	TGTGCCAGCAGTTACGAATGGACAGGGGACTACACCTTC	CASSYEWTGDYTF
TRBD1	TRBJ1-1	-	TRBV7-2	TGTGCCAGCAGCCTCGACAGGGGGACTTCTAAGGCTTTCTTT	CASSLDRGTSKAFF
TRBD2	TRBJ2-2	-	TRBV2	TGTGCCAGCAGCCCGGGACTAGCGGGGGGGGAAACGAACACCGGGGAGCTGTTTTTT	CASSPGLAGGETNTGELFF
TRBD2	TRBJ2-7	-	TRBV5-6	TGTGCCAGCAGCCCCGATGGACTAGCGGGGTTCTACGAGCAGTACTTC	CASSPDGLAGFYEQYF
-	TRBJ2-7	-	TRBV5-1	TGCGCCAGCAGCTTGGGGACAGACTACGAGCAGTACTTC	CASSLGTDYEQYF
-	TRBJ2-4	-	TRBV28	TGTGCCAGCAGCCCCCCCTTCGGCGGAGCCAAAAACATTCAGTACTTC	CASSPPFGGAKNIQYF
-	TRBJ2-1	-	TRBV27	TGTGCCAGCAGCACTCGGGGGAATGAGCAGTTCTTC	CASSTRGNEQFF
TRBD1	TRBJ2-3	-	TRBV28	TGTGCCAGCAGTTCCCCGGACAGGGGGACGGATACGCAGTATTTT	CASSSPDRGTDTQYF
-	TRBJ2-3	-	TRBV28	TGTGCCAGCAGTACCGACAGGGAGGACACAGATACGCAGTATTTT	CASSTDREDTDTQYF
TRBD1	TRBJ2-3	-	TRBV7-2	TGTGCCAGCAGCCCGGGACAGGCGGAAGGTACGCAGTATTTT	CASSPGQAEGTQYF
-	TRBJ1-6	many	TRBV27	TGTGCCAGCAGTTTTACGGCGGATAATTCACCCCTCCACTTT	CASSFTADNSPLHF
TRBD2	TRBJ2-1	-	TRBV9	TGTGCCAGCAGCGGGGCTAGCGGGAGGTGGAATGAGCAGTTCTTC	CASSGASGRWNEQFF
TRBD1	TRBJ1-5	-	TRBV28	TGTGCCGGACGGGGACAGGCGACCGGGCCCCAGCATTTT	CAGRGQATGPQHF
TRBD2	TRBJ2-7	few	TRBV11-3	TGTGCCAGCAGCTTAAGCCCCCCCGGGACTAGCGGGGCCACTAAGCAGTACTTC	CASSLSPPGTSGATKQYF
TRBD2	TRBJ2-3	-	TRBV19	TGTGCCAGTAGCGGCGGGACTAGCGGCCACCCTAGCACAGATACGCAGTATTTT	CASSGGTSGHPSTDTQYF
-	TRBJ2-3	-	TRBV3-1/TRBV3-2	TGTGCCAGCAGCCAAGCGACAGATACGCAGTATTTT	CASSQATDTQYF
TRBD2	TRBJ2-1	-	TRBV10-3	TGTGCCATCGGCTACGGGAGGGCAAACAATGAGCAGTTCTTC	CAIGYGRANNEQFF
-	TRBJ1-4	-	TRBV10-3	TGTGCCATCAGTCCGGAGAGAACTAATGAAAAACTGTTTTTT	CAISPERTNEKLFF
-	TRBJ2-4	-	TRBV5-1	TGCGCCAGCAGCCCCTTAGGGGCCGAAGCGAACATTCAGTACTTC	CASSPLGAEANIQYF
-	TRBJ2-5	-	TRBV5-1	TGCGCCAGCAGCCCTGACACCCAAGAGACCCAGTACTTC	CASSPDTQETQYF
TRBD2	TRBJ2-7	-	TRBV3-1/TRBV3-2	TGTGCCAGCAGCCCCGACTCAGCCGGGACTAGCTCCTACGAGCAGTACTTC	CASSPDSAGTSSYEQYF
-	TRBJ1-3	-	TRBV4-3	TGCGCCAGCAGCCGGGAGGCGAGCTCTGGAAACACCATATATTTT	CASSREASSGNTIYF